Presented here are 21 T cell receptor beta chains from one specimen sequenced in a study of cytomegalovirus exposure and HLA in healthy donors. The PCR employed 60 Vbeta primers together with 13 Jbeta primers. The assay was immunoSEQ multiplex PCR, and TCRdb's table has in-frame clones only and misses some. The sample lists 120,000 or so clones; roughly 8.6% were seen once. Specimen: PBMCs. These receptors were collected from a woman in her thirties or forties in good health and CMV-seropositive.

The chain uses TRBV28 and TRBJ1-2, with 9 bases identical to TRBD1. The length of the CDR3 is 14 residues. V lost 5 bases and J lost 2; bases outside the gene matches: 3. Germline values: CDR1 MDHEN, CDR2 SYDVKM. CDR3 residues: CASSVQGANYGYTF. CDR3 sequence (DNA): TGTGCCAGCAGTGTACAGGGGGCAAACTATGGCTACACCTTC.

This clone showed up just a few times. The CDR3: CASSLGSPRGYGYTF. CDR3 bases: TGTGCCAGCAGCTTGGGGTCACCCAGGGGGTATGGCTACACCTTC. The V and J genes are TRBV5-4 and TRBJ1-2; the match to TRBD1 covers 7 bases. V lost 0 bases to trimming and J lost 5 bases; unmatched junction nucleotides: 7. Germline values: CDR1 SGHNT, CDR2 YYREEE (reference sequence). CDR3 size: 15 residues.

This chain uses TRBV6-1 with TRBJ1-5; TRBD1 matches at 8 bases. Germline lookup yields CDR1 MNHNS and CDR2 SASEGT. The CDR3 totals 13 residues. V trimming: 7 bases; J trimming: 15 bases; junction bases outside the gene matches: 14. The CDR3: CASTNRALDRVHF. In DNA form, the CDR3 reads TGTGCCAGCACCAACCGGGCGTTGGACAGGGTGCATTTT.

This chain connects TRBV27 to TRBJ2-7, with 9 bases lining up with TRBD1. The CDR3 length is 14 residues. The V segment lost 4 bases and the J segment 5 bases; nucleotides outside the gene matches: 6. Germline CDR1 is MNHEY and CDR2 is SMNVEV (reference sequence). In nucleotides, the CDR3 is TGTGCCAGCAGTTCGGGACAGGGTAGCCACGAGCAGTACTTC. It translates to CASSSGQGSHEQYF.

This clone turned up a few times. The chain has TRBV11-2 and TRBJ1-2; 7 nucleotides agree with TRBD1. This CDR3 contains 14 residues. The junction had 10 bases not matched to a gene; V was cut back by 8 bases and J by 4 bases. The germline V gene has CDR1 SGHAT and CDR2 FQNNGV. CDR3 residues: CASQWGDRVYGYTF. In DNA, the CDR3 is TGTGCCAGCCAGTGGGGGGACAGAGTCTATGGCTACACCTTC.

The V call is TRBV7-8, the J call TRBJ1-6; D gene unclear. CDR1 and CDR2 (germline): SGHVS, FQNEAQ. The CDR3 consists of 15 residues. V was clipped by 1 base and J by 7 bases, with 11 bases between them. The CDR3 here is CASSLDRVGNSPLHF. For the CDR3, the DNA is TGTGCCAGCAGCTTAGACCGGGTCGGGAATTCACCCCTCCACTTT.

In its sample, this clone was seen a few times. This sequence joins TRBV28 and TRBJ1-4; TRBD1 agrees at 9 bases. The CDR3 has 15 amino acids. Germline CDR1 and CDR2: MDHEN and SYDVKM. V was pared by 4 bases and J by 6 bases, with 6 bases of the junction left unmatched. This CDR3 is CASSSPGQGDEKLFF. DNA for the CDR3: TGTGCCAGCAGTTCGCCGGGACAGGGTGATGAAAAACTGTTTTTT.

In this sample, this clone turned up a few times. This chain uses TRBV7-2 with TRBJ1-2; D is uncertain. V dropped 4 bases and J dropped 5 bases, with 11 bases sitting between them. The CDR3 runs to 13 residues. CDR1 and CDR2 from the germline V gene are SGHTA and FQGNSA. The chain's CDR3 is CASSSSPLYGYTF. Written as DNA, the CDR3 is TGTGCCAGCAGCTCTTCTCCGCTATATGGCTACACCTTC.

The rearrangement links TRBV6-4 to TRBJ1-2, with D maybe TRBD1 (6 bases). Germline V lookup: CDR1 MRHNA, CDR2 SNTAGT. The CDR3 is 13 residues long. V was clipped by 0 bases and J by 8 bases, with 10 bases between them. CDR3 loop: CASSDSRGGGYTF. The CDR3 nucleotides are TGTGCCAGCAGTGACTCGAGGGGGGGAGGCTACACCTTC.

The rearrangement joins TRBV18 to TRBJ1-2; 7 bases match TRBD1. The CDR3 is 16 amino acids. With V trimmed by 1 base and J by 2 bases, 7 bases remained unmatched. Germline V gene sequence: CDR1 KGHSH, CDR2 LQKENI. CDR3 sequence (DNA): TGTGCCAGCTCACCACTAGGGGACAGCTACAACTATGGCTACACCTTC. Its protein is CASSPLGDSYNYGYTF.

This chain links TRBV27 with TRBJ1-2; 8 nucleotides align to TRBD1. After removal of 5 bases from V and 8 bases from J, the junction contained 13 bases not matched to a gene. The CDR3 runs to 15 residues. Germline CDR1 is MNHEY and CDR2 is SMNVEV (reference sequence). CDR3 sequence reads: CASSPHAGGAGGYTF. The CDR3 bases are TGTGCCAGCAGTCCACACGCAGGGGGCGCGGGGGGCTACACCTTC.

This clone showed up just a few times. The chain recombines TRBV6-5 with TRBJ2-7; no clear D gene. The V end lost 8 bases, the J end lost 7 bases, and 12 bases lay between the germline ends. This CDR3 region has 11 residues. CDR1 is MNHEY, CDR2 SVGAGI, per germline. The DNA for the CDR3 is TGTGCCAGCCTCGGTTTCGGGGAGCAGTACTTC. Translated: CASLGFGEQYF.

The J gene is TRBJ2-5, the V gene TRBV5-4, with TRBD2 identical over 11 bases. Per the germline V gene, CDR1 is SGHNT and CDR2 is YYREEE (reference sequence). The CDR3 is 12 amino acids. The trim removed 9 bases at V and 5 bases at J, leaving 3 bases unmatched. In DNA form, the CDR3 reads TGTGCCACCGGGACTAGCGGTGAGACCCAGTACTTC. Its protein product is CATGTSGETQYF.

This clone turned up a few times. CDR3 protein: CASSAQSESTYNEQFF. In nucleotides, the CDR3 is TGCGCCAGCAGCGCCCAAAGCGAGAGCACCTACAATGAGCAGTTCTTC. The chain recombines TRBV5-1 with TRBJ2-1; D ambiguous. V lost 4 bases to trimming and J lost 2 bases, with 16 bases between them. Germline V gives CDR1 SGHRS, CDR2 YFSETQ. The CDR3 contains 16 residues.

The chain joins TRBV7-6 to TRBJ1-3; 7 bases match TRBD1. This CDR3 is 15 amino acids long. Losses at the gene ends were 5 bases for V and 0 bases for J; bases not matched to a gene: 4. Germline CDR1 reads SGHVS; CDR2 reads FNYEAQ. CDR3 nucleotides: TGTGCCAGCAGCCTGGGACAGTTCTCTGGAAACACCATATATTTT. Translating gives CASSLGQFSGNTIYF.

The table lists this clone with a few counts. The genes are TRBV28 and TRBJ1-1; no definite D call. Germline V CDR1 and CDR2: MDHEN, SYDVKM. The CDR3 is made up of 12 amino acids. The V end was cut by 3 bases, the J end by 7 bases, with 9 bases between. CDR3 sequence reads: CASSFRLNEAFF. CDR3 in DNA: TGTGCCAGCAGTTTCCGACTAAATGAAGCTTTCTTT.

The V and J genes are TRBV27 and TRBJ2-7, with TRBD1 identical over 10 bases. The junction had 5 bases not matched to a gene; V was cut back by 1 base and J by 5 bases. CDR1 and CDR2 (germline): MNHEY, SMNVEV (reference sequence). The length of the CDR3 is 15 residues. The CDR3 region is CASSLLTGGSNEQYF. CDR3 DNA sequence: TGTGCCAGCAGTTTATTGACAGGGGGCTCGAACGAGCAGTACTTC.

This clone appeared a few times. The CDR3 loop is CASSAMTGGEDYGYTF. The CDR3 bases are TGTGCCAGCAGCGCCATGACAGGGGGAGAAGACTATGGCTACACCTTC. This sequence joins TRBV13 and TRBJ1-2, with TRBD1 identical over 9 bases. The CDR3 sequence is 16 residues long. The germline CDR1 and CDR2 sequences are PRHDT and FYEKMQ (reference sequence). The junction had 10 bases not matched to a gene; V was cut back by 5 bases and J by 3 bases. The whole variable domain, filled in from reference TRBV13 and TRBJ1-2, reads AAGVIQSPRHLIKEKRETATLKCYPIPRHDTVYWYQQGPGQDPQFLISFYEKMQSDKGSIPDRFSAQQFSDYHSELNMSSLELGDSALYFCASSAMTGGEDYGYTFGSGTRLTVV.

J is TRBJ2-5 and V is TRBV7-8; 7 bases align to TRBD2. The CDR3 runs to 14 residues. In germline, CDR1 is SGHVS, CDR2 FQNEAQ. The trim removed 1 base at V and 7 bases at J, leaving 6 bases unmatched. The CDR3 DNA reads TGTGCCAGCAGCTTAGGCGGGGGAGGGTCGACCCAGTACTTC. Its translation is CASSLGGGGSTQYF.

This clone was picked up a small number of times. CDR3: CASGRDRPSTDTQYF. CDR3 nucleotide sequence: TGTGCTAGTGGTAGGGACAGGCCTAGCACAGATACGCAGTATTTT. The chain employs TRBV12-5 and TRBJ2-3; 8 positions agree with TRBD1. The CDR3 consists of 15 residues. After removal of 5 bases from V and 0 bases from J, the junction contained 4 bases not matched to a gene. In germline, CDR1 is LGHNT, CDR2 FRNRAP.

The CDR3 loop reads CASSLGASGGYEQYF. The CDR3 DNA reads as TGTGCCAGCAGCTTAGGTGCTAGCGGGGGGTACGAGCAGTACTTC. The V call is TRBV7-7, the J call TRBJ2-7, with 11 bases fitting TRBD2. J lost 4 bases, V lost 1 base, and 3 bases had no gene match. CDR1 SSHAT and CDR2 FNYEAQ come from the germline V gene (reference sequence). The CDR3 has 15 amino acids.